This paragraph reports one T cell receptor beta chain. Its antigen is not identified. A much larger clone sits a single nucleotide away, making a read error possible. This beta chain is a stray sequence in a library constructed for alpha chains; its clone size is not meaningful. Individual TCR cDNA molecules each bore their own unique molecular identifier. TCRdb analysed the 5' RACE reads with MiXCR anew, one entry per CDR3 protein. The sample has 16,000 or so distinct CDR3 sequences; approximately 7% are singletons. The record originates from a study of spatial heterogeneity in lung cancer. Study-level findings and limits: Counts of expanded alpha and beta TCRs within tumors tracked the tumor nonsynonymous mutation count. The counts of expanded TCRs, ubiquitous and regional, tracked ubiquitous and regional nonsynonymous mutations, respectively.

Time point specified: sample taken at primary tumor resection. Around 68 TRACERx patients with early, untreated non-small cell lung cancer donated samples. The V gene's germline CDR1 is MNHEY and CDR2 SMNVEV (reference sequence). CDR3 size: 14 residues. This rearrangement joins TRBV27 to TRBJ2-7, with TRBD1 identical over 9 bases. The sequence came from a female donor with early-stage non-small cell lung cancer. The sequences come from lung tumor tissue, collected at surgery. The CDR3 loop is CANSQDRGRGEQYF. CDR3 DNA: TGTGCCAACAGTCAGGACAGGGGTAGGGGCGAGCAGTACTTC.